These 27 T cell receptor beta chains originate from one sample sequenced in a study of technical replicates of blood from several donors. Produced via immunoSEQ multiplex PCR; TCRdb's table is partial and in-frame only. The sample has roughly 80,000 clones, roughly 93% seen once; the top ten hold 0.24%. The sequenced material came from T cells isolated from PBMCs. The receptors shown here come from a human donor in good health.

The chain links TRBV15 to TRBJ2-7; TRBD1 might be the D (6 bases). This CDR3 has 15 residues. V dropped 1 base and J dropped 3 bases, with 13 bases sitting between them. Germline V lookup: CDR1 LNHNV, CDR2 YYDKDF (reference sequence). The chain's CDR3 is CATSRAGTTNYEQYF. CDR3 in DNA: TGTGCCACCAGCAGAGCCGGGACAACAAACTACGAGCAGTACTTC.

This chain links TRBV5-8 with TRBJ1-5; D unclear. This CDR3 has 16 amino acids. Looked up from germline, CDR1 is SGHTS and CDR2 is YDEGEE. Trimming pared 2 bases from V and 5 bases from J, leaving 17 bases between. The CDR3, as DNA: TGTGCCAGCAGCTTCGGTTCGCCGGGTGGAGATCAGCCCCAGCATTTT. It translates to CASSFGSPGGDQPQHF.

The chain uses TRBV11-2 and TRBJ1-3; D gene ambiguous. This CDR3 spans 14 amino acids. V lost 1 base and J 4 bases, leaving 8 bases between the germline ends. In germline, CDR1 is SGHAT, CDR2 FQNNGV. The CDR3 nucleotides read TGTGCCAGCAGCTTAGGAGGGTCCGGAAACACCATATATTTT. Translated, it gives CASSLGGSGNTIYF.

The chain is built from TRBV5-1 and TRBJ2-3; 14 bases align to TRBD2. The CDR3 contains 19 residues. Per germline, CDR1 SGHRS and CDR2 YFSETQ. J lost 0 bases, V lost 4 bases, and 10 bases had no gene match. CDR3 sequence: CASSVNGLAGGLSTDTQYF. DNA of the CDR3: TGCGCCAGCAGCGTGAATGGACTAGCGGGAGGCCTAAGCACAGATACGCAGTATTTT.

Points on this clone: One end of the junction varies from germline; a read error may be responsible. The rearrangement joins TRBV29-1 to TRBJ2-1, with D possibly being TRBD1 (5 bases). Germline CDR1 is SQVTM and CDR2 is ANQGSEA. The CDR3 runs 14 residues. In nucleotides, the CDR3 is TGCAGCGTGGAAGGATTGACAGTGACCAATGAGCAGTTCTTC. Its translation is CSVEGLTVTNEQFF.

The V call is TRBV19, the J call TRBJ1-2; TRBD1 matches 9 bases. The CDR3 length is 14 residues. V was pared by 7 bases and J by 9 bases, with 12 bases of the junction left unmatched. The germline V gene encodes CDR1 LNHDA and CDR2 SQIVND (reference sequence). CDR3 residues: CASTPGQGSPSYTF. In DNA, the CDR3 is TGTGCCAGTACTCCGGGACAGGGATCACCAAGCTACACCTTC. The full variable domain, with the rest looked up from reference TRBV19 and TRBJ1-2, is DGGITQSPKYLFRKEGQNVTLSCEQNLNHDAMYWYRQDPGQGLRLIYYSQIVNDFQKGDIAEGYSVSREKKESFPLTVTSAQKNPTAFYLCASTPGQGSPSYTFGSGTRLTVV.

As DNA, the CDR3 is TGTGCCAGCAGTTTCGGACTAGCGGGTGCCCCGGATACGCAGTATTTT. Translating it yields CASSFGLAGAPDTQYF. This rearrangement joins TRBV11-2 to TRBJ2-3; 11 bases fit TRBD2. V dropped 6 bases and J dropped 6; count of bases not matched to a gene: 11. The CDR3 contains 16 residues. Germline V lookup: CDR1 SGHAT, CDR2 FQNNGV. Looking up the rest from reference TRBV11-2 and TRBJ2-3 gives the full variable domain: EAGVAQSPRYKIIEKRQSVAFWCNPISGHATLYWYQQILGQGPKLLIQFQNNGVVDDSQLPKDRFSAERLKGVDSTLKIQPAKLEDSAVYLCASSFGLAGAPDTQYFGPGTRLTVL.

The chain couples TRBV6-5 to TRBJ1-1, with a possible D match to TRBD1 (6 bases). CDR1 MNHEY and CDR2 SVGAGI come from the germline V gene. Trimming cost V 2 bases and J 1 base, with 11 bases left between them. CDR3 size: 15 residues. CDR3 residues: CASSYAGTKNTEAFF. The CDR3 DNA sequence: TGTGCCAGCAGTTACGCCGGGACAAAGAACACTGAAGCTTTCTTT.

The CDR3 loop reads CASSPLGTGLYEQYF. As DNA, the CDR3 is TGTGCCAGCAGCCCCTTGGGGACAGGGCTTTACGAGCAGTACTTC. This rearrangement joins TRBV5-5 to TRBJ2-7; 9 positions agree with TRBD1. The CDR3 is 15 residues long. Trimming removed 4 bases from V and 4 bases from J; junction bases left unmatched: 9. From germline, CDR1 is SGHKS and CDR2 YYEKEE (reference sequence).

J is TRBJ1-4 and V is TRBV15; 9 positions match TRBD1. CDR1 is LNHNV and CDR2 is YYDKDF in the germline V gene (reference sequence). V lost 3 bases, J lost 9 bases, and 8 bases stayed unmatched. This CDR3 is 15 amino acids long. CDR3 in amino acids: CATSRIQGAGKKLFF. Written as DNA, the CDR3 is TGTGCCACCAGCAGGATACAGGGGGCAGGGAAAAAACTGTTTTTT.

This chain uses TRBV7-8 with TRBJ2-3; D remains ambiguous. CDR1 and CDR2 (germline): SGHVS, FQNEAQ. The CDR3 consists of 15 residues. V was cut by 2 bases and J by 3 bases, with 12 bases left in between. DNA for the CDR3: TGTGCCAGCAGCTTATGGGCAGATCAGACAGATACGCAGTATTTT. It yields the protein CASSLWADQTDTQYF.

The rearrangement joins TRBV6-1 to TRBJ2-2; 8 positions agree with TRBD2. In germline, CDR1 is MNHNS, CDR2 SASEGT. The CDR3 is made up of 16 amino acids. The V gene end was trimmed by 3 bases and the J gene end by 5 bases; junction bases not matched to a gene: 8. This CDR3 reads CASSEPWASGTGELFF. The CDR3 DNA reads as TGTGCCAGCAGTGAGCCGTGGGCTAGCGGGACCGGGGAGCTGTTTTTT.

The CDR3 is CASSLDRGPQHF. The CDR3 DNA reads TGTGCCAGCAGCTTGGACAGGGGGCCCCAGCATTTT. This chain links TRBV5-4 with TRBJ1-5, with 7 nucleotides matching TRBD1. Unmatched junction bases numbered 0, after V lost 0 bases and J lost 9 bases. The CDR3 runs to 12 residues. Germline values: CDR1 SGHNT, CDR2 YYREEE (reference sequence).

This sequence joins TRBV28 and TRBJ1-2; 7 nucleotides line up with TRBD1. This CDR3 contains 14 residues. Germline V lookup: CDR1 MDHEN, CDR2 SYDVKM. J lost 2 bases, V lost 11 bases, and 11 bases had no gene match. The CDR3 nucleotides read TGTGCCGCAAGACGACCGGGACAGAACTATGGCTACACCTTC. Protein: CAARRPGQNYGYTF.

As for this clone: A read error may produce the germline difference seen at one junction end. The CDR3 DNA reads TGTGCCAGCAGCCCGACCCCTAGCGGGGGGAACTTC. The encoded protein is CASSPTPSGGNF. This chain joins TRBV9 and TRBJ2-5; 11 bases agree with TRBD2. Germline V gene lookup returns CDR1 SGDLS and CDR2 YYNGEE. CDR3 length equals 12 residues.

The rearrangement joins TRBV6-1 to TRBJ2-3, with D uncertain. This CDR3 has 12 amino acids. From germline, CDR1 is MNHNS and CDR2 SASEGT. Between the trimmed V and J ends, which lost 6 bases and 6 bases, there was a span of 10 bases. The CDR3 loop reads CASRMWQDTQYF. In nucleotides, the CDR3 is TGTGCCAGCAGGATGTGGCAGGATACGCAGTATTTT.

In its sample, this clone was seen a few times. The chain employs TRBV5-4 and TRBJ1-1, with a weak D call TRBD1 (5 bases). In germline, CDR1 is SGHNT, CDR2 YYREEE (reference sequence). The CDR3 totals 14 residues. Trimming took off 0 bases at V and 5 bases at J, with 11 bases between the two ends. The CDR3 spells CASSLADRGTEAFF. As DNA, the CDR3 is TGTGCCAGCAGCTTGGCAGATCGGGGGACTGAAGCTTTCTTT.

The chain uses TRBV10-3 and TRBJ2-1; 7 bases align to TRBD2. There are 11 residues in the CDR3. Germline V gene lookup returns CDR1 ENHRY and CDR2 SYGVKD. The V gene end was trimmed by 6 bases and the J gene end by 13 bases; junction bases not matched to a gene: 6. The CDR3, as DNA: TGTGCCATCAGCACCCAGACTAGCCAGTTCTTC. Translating gives CAISTQTSQFF.

This chain connects TRBV18 to TRBJ2-7, with D maybe TRBD2 (6 bases). Germline values: CDR1 KGHSH, CDR2 LQKENI. V lost 6 bases and J 7 bases, leaving 19 bases between the germline ends. This CDR3 is built from 14 residues. The DNA for the CDR3 is TGTGCCAGCTCCCTAGGAGTTCAGGGAGGTGAGCAGTACTTC. It codes for CASSLGVQGGEQYF.

The V gene is TRBV5-1, the J gene TRBJ1-2; tentatively, D is TRBD1 (6 bases). Germline loops: CDR1 SGHRS, CDR2 YFSETQ. This CDR3 has 15 amino acids. V gave up 4 bases and J gave up 2 bases, with 15 bases separating them. CDR3 coding DNA: TGCGCCAGCAGCGGGGGGGCGTCTGGGAACTATGGCTACACCTTC. Encoded protein: CASSGGASGNYGYTF.

This chain uses TRBV7-9 with TRBJ2-1; 10 nucleotides match TRBD2. The CDR3 contains 17 residues. Germline V gene data show CDR1 as SEHNR and CDR2 as FQNEAQ (reference sequence). J gave up 9 bases and V 5 bases, and 16 bases lay outside the gene matches. CDR3 protein: CASSPTWTSGAKSEQFF. CDR3 DNA sequence: TGTGCCAGCAGCCCCACGTGGACTAGCGGAGCCAAAAGTGAGCAGTTCTTC.

J is TRBJ2-5 and V is TRBV4-2; tentatively, D is TRBD2 (5 bases). V lost 0 bases and J lost 2, with 16 bases in between. This CDR3 comprises 17 residues. CDR1 is LGHNA, CDR2 YNFKEQ, per germline. This CDR3 is CASSQESGYWSQETQYF. CDR3 nucleotide sequence: TGTGCCAGCAGCCAAGAGAGCGGCTATTGGAGTCAAGAGACCCAGTACTTC.

The V gene is TRBV11-2, the J gene TRBJ2-1; TRBD2 agrees at 8 bases. The CDR3 is 15 residues long. Trimming at V came to 4 bases and at J to 2 bases, leaving 4 bases not matched to a gene. CDR1 and CDR2 (germline): SGHAT, FQNNGV. In nucleotides, the CDR3 is TGTGCCAGCAGCTCCCCGCGGGGGGCCTACAATGAGCAGTTCTTC. Encoded protein: CASSSPRGAYNEQFF.

The chain employs TRBV5-4 and TRBJ2-5; tentative D call: TRBD2 (6 bases). V gave up 5 bases and J gave up 2 bases, with 16 bases separating them. In germline, CDR1 is SGHNT, CDR2 YYREEE (reference sequence). The CDR3 is made up of 15 amino acids. Here the CDR3 DNA reads TGTGCCAGCAGAGGCGGGACTGGAAGACAAGAGACCCAGTACTTC. Translation gives CASRGGTGRQETQYF.

The CDR3 DNA reads as TGTGCCAGCAGCCGATCGGGCCTAATAGCGTGGCCTGAAGCTTTCTTT. It translates to CASSRSGLIAWPEAFF. V is TRBV7-2 and J is TRBJ1-1; D gene unclear. The CDR3 has 16 residues. Germline V lookup: CDR1 SGHTA, CDR2 FQGNSA. Between the trimmed V and J ends, which lost 5 bases and 6 bases, there was a span of 22 bases. Filled out from reference TRBV7-2 and TRBJ1-1, the complete variable domain reads GAGVSQSPSNKVTEKGKDVELRCDPISGHTALYWYRQSLGQGLEFLIYFQGNSAPDKSGLPSDRFSAERTGGSVSTLTIQRTQQEDSAVYLCASSRSGLIAWPEAFFGQGTRLTVV.

CDR3 DNA sequence: TGTGCCAGCAGGCCCTCGGGGGCCTACGAGCAGTACTTC. Translated: CASRPSGAYEQYF. This chain links TRBV6-1 with TRBJ2-7; TRBD2 is a possible D gene (6 bases). V lost 6 bases and J lost 2, with 11 bases in between. Germline V gene sequence: CDR1 MNHNS, CDR2 SASEGT. The CDR3 spans 13 residues.

The CDR3 sequence is CASSSGRFGYTF. The CDR3 DNA reads as TGTGCCAGCAGCTCAGGTAGATTTGGCTACACCTTC. The chain is built from TRBV7-6 and TRBJ1-2; D ambiguous. V was clipped by 4 bases and J by 7 bases, with 10 bases between them. Germline V gives CDR1 SGHVS, CDR2 FNYEAQ. The CDR3 is 12 residues long.